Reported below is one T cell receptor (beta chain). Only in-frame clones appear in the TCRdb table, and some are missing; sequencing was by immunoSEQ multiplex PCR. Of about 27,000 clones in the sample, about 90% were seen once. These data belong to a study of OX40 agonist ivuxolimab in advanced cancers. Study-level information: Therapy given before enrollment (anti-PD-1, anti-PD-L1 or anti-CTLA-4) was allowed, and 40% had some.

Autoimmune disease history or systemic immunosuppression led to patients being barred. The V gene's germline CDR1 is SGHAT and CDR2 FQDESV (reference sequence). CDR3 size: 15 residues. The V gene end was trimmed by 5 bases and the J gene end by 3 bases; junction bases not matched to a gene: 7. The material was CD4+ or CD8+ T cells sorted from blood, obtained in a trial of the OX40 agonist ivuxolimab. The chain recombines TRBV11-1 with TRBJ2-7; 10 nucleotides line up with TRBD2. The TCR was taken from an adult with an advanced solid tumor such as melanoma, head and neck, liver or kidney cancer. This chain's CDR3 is CASSPLAGEVYEQYF. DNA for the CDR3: TGTGCCAGCAGCCCCCTAGCGGGAGAAGTCTACGAGCAGTACTTC. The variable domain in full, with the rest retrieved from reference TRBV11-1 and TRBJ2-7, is EAEVAQSPRYKITEKSQAVAFWCDPISGHATLYWYRQILGQGPELLVQFQDESVVDDSQLPKDRFSAERLKGVDSTLKIQPAELGDSAMYLCASSPLAGEVYEQYFGPGTRLTVT.